This is a list of T cell receptor beta chains from one sample in a study of T-cell memory formation after mild COVID-19. A single record per CDR3 protein comes from TCRdb applying MiXCR to the 5' RACE reads. The sample comprises over 120,000 distinct CDR3 sequences, under 25% of which are singletons, and approximately 2.3% rests with the top ten. The sample comprised PBMCs or a T cell subset sorted from them (not recorded which). These receptors were taken from an adult woman who had mild COVID-19 (a few samples of this study predate the infection). Cell type and time point are not known. CDR3s include the opening cysteine and the closing phenylalanine or tryptophan. D genes are given only for firm matches. A clone size is listed for some rows: how often the clone was seen (once, few, many), or a class if it is expanded.

v_call	clone_size	cdr3_length	d_call	j_call	cdr3_aa	cdr3_nt
TRBV2	-	14	TRBD2	TRBJ2-1	CASSVGRAYNEQFF	TGTGCCAGCAGTGTCGGGAGGGCCTACAATGAGCAGTTCTTC
TRBV6-5	-	12	-	TRBJ2-5	CASSRSKETQYF	TGTGCCAGCAGTCGGTCCAAAGAGACCCAGTACTTC
TRBV7-2	few	15	TRBD1	TRBJ2-1	CASSNRGQVSNEQFF	TGTGCCAGCAGTAATAGGGGACAGGTGTCAAATGAGCAGTTCTTC
TRBV24-1	few	12	-	TRBJ2-3	CATSERRDTQYF	TGTGCCACCAGTGAAAGGCGGGATACGCAGTATTTT
TRBV20-1	-	12	-	TRBJ1-5	CSAGKGKTPQHF	TGCAGTGCAGGCAAGGGGAAGACGCCCCAGCATTTT
TRBV5-1	-	14	-	TRBJ2-1	CASSSLTLSDEQFF	TGCGCCAGCAGCTCCCTCACCCTATCCGATGAGCAGTTCTTC
TRBV18	few	14	-	TRBJ2-7	CASSPKDRNHEQYF	TGTGCCAGCTCACCGAAGGATCGGAACCACGAGCAGTACTTC
TRBV7-8	-	13	-	TRBJ2-7	CASSPGRAREQYF	TGTGCCAGCAGCCCCGGGCGGGCTCGCGAGCAGTACTTC
TRBV2	-	15	TRBD1	TRBJ2-1	CASQRQGTPSVEQFF	TGTGCCAGCCAGAGACAGGGTACCCCATCGGTCGAGCAGTTCTTC
TRBV7-2	few	14	TRBD1	TRBJ1-5	CASSTRTGDQPQHF	TGTGCCAGCAGCACCCGGACAGGCGATCAGCCCCAGCATTTT
TRBV5-1	few	13	-	TRBJ2-3	CASSLGRADTQYF	TGTGCCAGCAGTCTCGGGCGCGCAGATACGCAGTATTTT
TRBV7-8	few	13	-	TRBJ1-5	CASSSRSNQPQHF	TGTGCCAGCAGCTCCCGCAGCAATCAGCCCCAGCATTTT
TRBV7-2	-	12	-	TRBJ2-3	CASSSLAVSQYF	TGTGCCAGCAGCTCGCTCGCCGTGTCCCAGTATTTT
TRBV5-1	few	14	-	TRBJ2-3	CASSTPGVQDTQYF	TGCGCCAGCAGCACCCCAGGGGTGCAAGATACGCAGTATTTT
TRBV9	few	19	TRBD2	TRBJ2-1	CASSPPLAPAGGRWGEQFF	TGTGCCAGCAGTCCCCCTCTTGCCCCAGCGGGCGGGAGATGGGGTGAGCAGTTCTTC
TRBV5-6	-	12	-	TRBJ1-1	CASSRQRTEAFF	TGTGCCAGCAGCCGACAGCGCACTGAAGCTTTCTTT
TRBV2	few	15	TRBD2	TRBJ2-1	CASSDWVAGENEQFF	TGTGCCAGCAGTGATTGGGTAGCGGGAGAGAATGAGCAGTTCTTC
TRBV4-2	many	16	-	TRBJ2-7	CASSQDLDRIAYEQYF	TGTGCCAGCAGCCAAGATTTGGATAGAATCGCCTACGAGCAGTACTTC
TRBV12-3/TRBV12-4	-	13	-	TRBJ1-6	CASSSLKNSPLHF	TGTGCCAGCAGTTCCCTAAAGAATTCACCCCTCCACTTT
TRBV7-8	-	12	-	TRBJ2-7	CASSPGRREQYF	TGTGCCAGCAGCCCAGGGCGAAGGGAGCAGTACTTC
TRBV9	-	15	TRBD2	TRBJ2-3	CASSVTSGGTDTQYF	TGTGCCAGCAGCGTAACCAGCGGGGGCACAGATACGCAGTATTTT
TRBV6-2/TRBV6-3	-	18	-	TRBJ2-7	CASSLPLSLAGISYEQYF	TGTGCCAGCAGTCTCCCCCTCTCCTTGGCGGGAATATCCTACGAGCAGTACTTC
TRBV7-8	many	15	TRBD2	TRBJ2-1	CASKDLAGGPSEQFF	TGTGCCAGCAAGGATCTAGCGGGGGGGCCGAGTGAGCAGTTCTTC
TRBV7-6	few	12	-	TRBJ2-7	CASSVGRGEQYF	TGTGCCAGCAGCGTCGGTCGTGGAGAGCAGTACTTC
TRBV6-2/TRBV6-3	few	15	-	TRBJ2-1	CASSYGTATGNEQFF	TGTGCCAGCAGCTACGGGACCGCGACCGGCAATGAGCAGTTCTTC
TRBV5-5	few	15	TRBD2	TRBJ2-5	CASSPTAGDGETQYF	TGTGCCAGCAGCCCGACAGCGGGGGACGGTGAGACCCAGTACTTC
TRBV3-1	few	11	-	TRBJ1-2	CASSQGSAYTF	TGTGCCAGCAGTCAAGGGTCAGCTTACACCTTC
TRBV28	-	14	TRBD2	TRBJ2-3	CASSEQRERDTQYF	TGTGCCAGCAGTGAGCAGCGGGAAAGAGATACGCAGTATTTT
TRBV5-1	-	14	-	TRBJ1-2	CASSSGDQPYGYTF	TGCGCCAGCAGCTCCGGGGACCAACCTTATGGCTACACCTTC
TRBV7-9	many	14	-	TRBJ1-2	CASRPYGGPDGYTF	TGTGCCAGCAGGCCATATGGGGGGCCGGATGGCTACACCTTC
TRBV12-3/TRBV12-4	-	15	TRBD1	TRBJ1-2	CASSSPGQGNYGYTF	TGTGCCAGCAGTTCCCCGGGACAGGGGAACTATGGCTACACCTTC
TRBV20-1	-	12	-	TRBJ2-1	CSASRGHDEQFF	TGCAGTGCTAGTCGGGGGCACGATGAGCAGTTCTTC
TRBV3-1	many	18	TRBD2	TRBJ2-1	CASSQVRTWAGDDNEQFF	TGTGCCAGCAGCCAAGTGAGAACTTGGGCGGGAGATGACAATGAGCAGTTCTTC
TRBV7-9	-	14	TRBD2	TRBJ2-1	CASRLAGAQGEQFF	TGTGCCAGCAGGTTAGCGGGGGCCCAGGGTGAGCAGTTCTTC
TRBV9	-	15	-	TRBJ2-1	CASSVGTLSYNEQFF	TGTGCCAGCAGCGTAGGGACTCTCTCCTACAATGAGCAGTTCTTC
TRBV5-1	-	14	TRBD1	TRBJ2-7	CASSHGDRAYEQYF	TGCGCCAGCAGCCACGGGGACAGGGCCTACGAGCAGTACTTC
TRBV7-2	-	14	-	TRBJ2-7	CASSLVNEAYEQYF	TGTGCCAGCAGCTTAGTAAACGAGGCCTACGAGCAGTACTTC